This TCR beta chain was observed in a study of shared clonotypes between healthy human individuals. Study summary: The people who gave samples were a couple of women and three men aged 18 to 49.

The CDR3 runs to 14 residues. CDR1 and CDR2 (germline): MNHNS, SASEGT. The germline V and J ends were trimmed by 6 bases and 4 bases, with 13 bases remaining between them. The team ran DNA from unsorted PBMCs on ten immunoSEQ deep assay plates for sequencing. Sequenced by immunoSEQ multiplex PCR; TCRdb stores in-frame clones only, minus some. The repertoire holds 450,000 to 500,000 clones, with roughly 80% as singletons. On this clone itself: What it recognizes is unknown. The same CDR3 arises from other DNA sequences in this sample as well.

Study results and limitations: Blood was the only sampled material, and tissue repertoires likely differ.

Sequencing was performed on PBMCs. The gene calls are TRBV6-1 and TRBJ1-5, with a tentative D call TRBD1 (5 bases). This receptor was obtained from a woman in her thirties or forties in good health. Some clones in this sample may be carry-over from other donors' samples. For the CDR3, the DNA is TGTGCCAGCAGCGCGGGGGGAGGGAATCAGCCCCAGCATTTT. This gives the protein CASSAGGGNQPQHF.